A selection of T cell receptor beta chains follows, all from one sample in a study of identical twins. TCRdb re-called the 5' RACE reads with MiXCR, one entry per CDR3 protein. The repertoire consists of about 260,000 distinct CDR3 sequences, with 7% occurring once and the leading ten covering approximately 3.6%. This sample also belongs to another study, concerning yellow fever vaccine responses in identical twins.

The sequenced sample was memory (CD45RO+) T cells sorted from blood. The source is a woman younger than 30 in good health. Each CDR3 is given with its conserved first and last residue.

>TRBJ1-2|TRBV2
CASSELGSYGYTF
>TRBJ2-3|TRBV10-3
CAIRGGSSTDTQYF
>TRBJ2-1|TRBV12-3/TRBV12-4
CASSYQAGANNEQFF
>TRBJ1-1|TRBV20-1
CSARDSGPMNTEAFF
>TRBJ2-2|TRBV20-1
CSARLAGGPGELFF
>TRBJ2-2|TRBV28
CASSFHGSGTGELFF
>TRBJ1-6|TRBV6-1
CASSERETVSPLHF
>TRBJ1-2|TRBV11-2
CASSQGQTYGYTF
>TRBJ2-3|TRBV15
CATSRVPPGGGTDTQYF
>TRBJ2-1|TRBV19
CASRSVGYNEQFF
>TRBJ2-6|TRBV7-2
CASTLWDWSSGANVLTF
>TRBJ1-2|TRBV12-3/TRBV12-4
CASSLLVDSPGGYTF
>TRBJ2-7|TRBV27
CASSLSPQSYEQYF
>TRBJ2-1|TRBV5-1
CASSQYAPNEQFF
>TRBJ2-7|TRBV6-1
CASSTQFAGDPSSYEQYF
>TRBJ2-1|TRBV11-2
CASSYTSGTYNEQFF
>TRBJ2-1|TRBV5-1
CASSSTSGRAHNEQFF
>TRBJ1-3|TRBV12-3/TRBV12-4
CASSRAETGRTKYF
>TRBJ2-1|TRBV5-1
CASSLQGDSSYNEQFF
>TRBJ1-6|TRBV6-1
CASREQGAGYSPLHF
>TRBJ2-4|TRBV4-1
CASSHIESGGVAKNIQYF
>TRBJ1-1|TRBV10-3
CAISEPGQGGGNTEAFF
>TRBJ2-1|TRBV20-1
CSARLAGPYNEQFF
>TRBJ2-2|TRBV7-2
CASSLVGGAGELFF
>TRBJ2-1|TRBV20-1
CSAISGRAPNEQFF
>TRBJ2-7|TRBV12-3/TRBV12-4
CASSLYGTGVYEQYF
>TRBJ1-2|TRBV20-1
CSANRETYGYTF
>TRBJ1-2|TRBV5-1
CASSDRDRGYYGYTF
>TRBJ2-1|TRBV14
CASSRELAGGPRQFF
>TRBJ2-1|TRBV5-5
CASSQNNNEQFF
>TRBJ2-3|TRBV6-5
CASSSTPVEGTQYF
>TRBJ1-6|TRBV3-1
CASSQTDYNSPLHF
>TRBJ2-5|TRBV20-1
CSAKLETQYF
>TRBJ2-1|TRBV4-1
CASSQPVDGSNEQFF
>TRBJ2-5|TRBV28
CASSPGVAGYQETQYF
>TRBJ2-7|TRBV12-3/TRBV12-4
CASSQGLGVYEQYF
>TRBJ2-7|TRBV5-6
CASSFFLNLAGRDYEQYF
>TRBJ1-4|TRBV12-3/TRBV12-4
CASSFWGHGNEKLFF
>TRBJ2-7|TRBV20-1
CSARVLWEYTYEQYF
>TRBJ1-1|TRBV5-1
CASKEVGTEAFF
>TRBJ2-1|TRBV20-1
CSASDPRKGYNEQFF
>TRBJ1-3|TRBV12-3/TRBV12-4
CASRRSTDSGNTIYF
>TRBJ2-3|TRBV7-9
CASSLVWAGAFTDTQYF
>TRBJ2-4|TRBV7-9
CASSPLSGKGENIQYF